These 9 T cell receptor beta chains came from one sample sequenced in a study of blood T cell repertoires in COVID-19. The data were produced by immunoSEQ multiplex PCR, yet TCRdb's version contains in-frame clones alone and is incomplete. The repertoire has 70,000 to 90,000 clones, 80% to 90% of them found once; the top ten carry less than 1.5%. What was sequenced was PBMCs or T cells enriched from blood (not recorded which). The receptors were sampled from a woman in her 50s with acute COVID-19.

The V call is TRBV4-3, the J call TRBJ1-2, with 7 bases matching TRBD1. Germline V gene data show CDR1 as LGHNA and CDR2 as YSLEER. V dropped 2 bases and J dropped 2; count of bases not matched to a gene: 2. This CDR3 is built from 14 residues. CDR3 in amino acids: CASSQMTGNYGYTF. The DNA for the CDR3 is TGCGCCAGCAGCCAAATGACAGGGAACTATGGCTACACCTTC.

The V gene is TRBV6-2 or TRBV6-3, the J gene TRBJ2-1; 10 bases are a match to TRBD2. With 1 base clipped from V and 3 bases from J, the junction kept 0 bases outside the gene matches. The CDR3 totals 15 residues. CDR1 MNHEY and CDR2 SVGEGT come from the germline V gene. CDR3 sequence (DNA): TGTGCCAGCAGTTACTTAGCGGGAGGCTACAATGAGCAGTTCTTC. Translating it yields CASSYLAGGYNEQFF.

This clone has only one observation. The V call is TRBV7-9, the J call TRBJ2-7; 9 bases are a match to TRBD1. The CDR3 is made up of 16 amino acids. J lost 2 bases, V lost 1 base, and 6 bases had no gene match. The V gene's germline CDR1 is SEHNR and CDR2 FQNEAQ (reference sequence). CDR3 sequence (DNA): TGTGCCAGCAGCTTAGGAACCGGGACAGGGACCTACGAGCAGTACTTC. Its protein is CASSLGTGTGTYEQYF. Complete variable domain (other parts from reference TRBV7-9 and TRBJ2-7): DTGVSQNPRHKITKRGQNVTFRCDPISEHNRLYWYRQTLGQGPEFLTYFQNEAQLEKSRLLSDRFSAERPKGSFSTLEIQRTEQGDSAMYLCASSLGTGTGTYEQYFGPGTRLTVT.

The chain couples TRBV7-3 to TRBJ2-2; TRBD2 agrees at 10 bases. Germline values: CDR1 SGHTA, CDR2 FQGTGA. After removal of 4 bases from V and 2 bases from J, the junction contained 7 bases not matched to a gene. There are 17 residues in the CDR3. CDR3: CASSSPSGRINTGELFF. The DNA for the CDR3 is TGTGCCAGCAGCTCTCCTAGCGGGAGAATCAACACCGGGGAGCTGTTTTTT.

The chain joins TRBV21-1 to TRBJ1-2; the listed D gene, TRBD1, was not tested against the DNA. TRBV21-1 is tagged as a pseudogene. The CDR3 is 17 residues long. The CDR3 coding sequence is TGTGCCAGCAGCAAAACCTATTGTGACAGGGAGGACTATGGCTACACCTTC. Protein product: CASSKTYCDREDYGYTF.

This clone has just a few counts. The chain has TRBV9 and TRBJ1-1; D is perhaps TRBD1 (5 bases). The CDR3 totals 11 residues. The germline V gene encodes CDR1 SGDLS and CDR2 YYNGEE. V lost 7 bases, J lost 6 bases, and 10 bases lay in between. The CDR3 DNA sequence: TGTGCCAGCGGAGGGGTGGCTGAAGCTTTCTTT. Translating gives CASGGVAEAFF.

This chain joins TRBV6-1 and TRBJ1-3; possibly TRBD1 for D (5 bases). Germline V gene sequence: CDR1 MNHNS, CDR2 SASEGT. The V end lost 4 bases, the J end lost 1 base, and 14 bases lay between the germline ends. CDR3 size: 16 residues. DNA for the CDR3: TGTGCCAGCAGTGCCACCCCGGGGGTATCTGGAAACACCATATATTTT. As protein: CASSATPGVSGNTIYF.

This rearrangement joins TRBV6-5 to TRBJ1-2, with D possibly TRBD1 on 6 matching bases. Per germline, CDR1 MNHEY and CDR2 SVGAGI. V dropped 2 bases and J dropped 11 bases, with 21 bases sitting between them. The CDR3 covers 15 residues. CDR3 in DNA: TGTGCCAGCAGTTACGGGGGGGCTGGTGGGCAATGGTACACCTTC. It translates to CASSYGGAGGQWYTF.

CDR3: CASSYDSLNQPQHF. The CDR3 DNA follows: TGTGCCAGCAGTTACGACAGCCTCAATCAGCCCCAGCATTTT. The chain carries TRBV6-5 and TRBJ1-5; maybe TRBD1 (5 bases). Germline CDR1 and CDR2: MNHEY and SVGAGI. There are 14 residues in the CDR3. The V and J ends lost 2 bases and 3 bases respectively, with 8 bases between them.